These T cell receptor beta chains were read from a single sample in a study of control samples from healthy donors and cancer patients. The assay was immunoSEQ multiplex PCR, and TCRdb's table has in-frame clones only and misses some. The sample records around 130,000 clones, under 90% being singletons. The source material was PBMCs. The receptors originated from a man aged 45-65 years with head and neck cancer. Both conserved end residues are part of each CDR3. Each record gives: D gene, CDR3 length, V gene, clone size, J gene, CDR3 protein, CDR3 DNA. D genes are given only for firm matches. Size values are once, few and many counts, or a class for expanded clones, and some rows have none.

-	15	TRBV28	-	TRBJ2-7	CASSTSQGLRGEQYF	TGTGCCAGCAGTACCTCCCAGGGGCTTAGGGGCGAGCAGTACTTC
-	15	TRBV28	-	TRBJ1-3	CASTLTVNSGNTIYF	TGTGCCAGCACCTTGACAGTGAACTCTGGAAACACCATATATTTT
-	14	TRBV11-2	-	TRBJ2-2	CASSSRSPTEELFF	TGTGCCAGCAGCTCTCGCTCCCCGACAGAAGAGCTGTTTTTT
-	17	TRBV7-2	-	TRBJ1-4	CASSLSVSGTTNEKLFF	TGTGCCAGCAGCCTGAGTGTCTCCGGGACTACTAATGAAAAACTGTTTTTT
-	15	TRBV30	-	TRBJ2-5	CAWSGGLTSQETQYF	TGTGCCTGGAGCGGGGGGCTAACATCCCAAGAGACCCAGTACTTC
-	11	TRBV30	-	TRBJ2-5	CARGAGETQYF	TGTGCCCGGGGGGCGGGGGAGACCCAGTACTTC
-	13	TRBV3-1/TRBV3-2	once	TRBJ1-2	CASRGSGMYGYTF	TGTGCCAGCAGAGGCAGCGGTATGTATGGCTACACCTTC
TRBD2	15	TRBV2	-	TRBJ2-3	CASLRETSGDHTQYF	TGTGCCAGCCTCCGTGAGACTAGCGGGGATCATACGCAGTATTTT
TRBD1	15	TRBV5-1	-	TRBJ1-1	CASSWSGQRNTEAFF	TGCGCCAGCAGCTGGTCGGGACAGCGGAACACTGAAGCTTTCTTT
TRBD2	16	TRBV5-1	-	TRBJ2-7	CASSLGTSAAPYEQYF	TGCGCCAGCAGCTTGGGGACTAGCGCGGCCCCCTACGAGCAGTACTTC
-	14	TRBV7-9	-	TRBJ2-5	CASSATELQETQYF	TGTGCCAGCAGCGCAACAGAGCTCCAAGAGACCCAGTACTTC
-	13	TRBV5-6	-	TRBJ2-7	CASSRTDGYEQYF	TGTGCCAGCAGCCGGACCGATGGCTACGAGCAGTACTTC
-	15	TRBV6-5	-	TRBJ1-2	CATSTTGRANYGYTF	TGTGCCACCTCTACTACAGGACGAGCTAACTATGGCTACACCTTC
TRBD1	14	TRBV28	once	TRBJ1-4	CASSLTGGGEKLFF	TGTGCCAGCAGTTTGACAGGGGGCGGTGAAAAACTGTTTTTT
-	14	TRBV6-5	-	TRBJ1-6	CASKTGGANSPLHF	TGTGCCAGCAAGACCGGGGGGGCTAATTCACCCCTCCACTTT
-	14	TRBV7-9	-	TRBJ1-1	CASSSRPGGTEAFF	TGTGCCAGCAGCTCTAGACCGGGGGGAACTGAAGCTTTCTTT
-	14	TRBV19	-	TRBJ1-2	CASRPGPANYGYTF	TGTGCCAGTAGACCGGGACCAGCTAACTATGGCTACACCTTC
TRBD2	11	TRBV2	-	TRBJ2-5	CASREEGTQYF	TGTGCCAGCCGGGAGGAGGGGACCCAGTACTTC
TRBD2	14	TRBV18	-	TRBJ2-5	CASSPPGGIETQYF	TGTGCCAGCTCACCTCCGGGGGGGATCGAGACCCAGTACTTC
TRBD1	14	TRBV18	-	TRBJ2-1	CASSGQGAVNEQFF	TGTGCCAGCTCGGGACAGGGGGCGGTCAATGAGCAGTTCTTC
TRBD2	17	TRBV5-1	-	TRBJ2-3	CASRAGDRGWGTDTQYF	TGCGCCAGCCGAGCGGGAGATCGAGGTTGGGGCACAGATACGCAGTATTTT
-	14	TRBV5-1	-	TRBJ1-4	CASGEEYGGEKLFF	TGCGCCAGCGGAGAGGAGTACGGGGGGGAAAAACTGTTTTTT
TRBD1	15	TRBV6-5	-	TRBJ1-1	CAASWTGRPGTEAFF	TGTGCCGCCAGTTGGACAGGGCGCCCGGGCACTGAAGCTTTCTTT
TRBD2	15	TRBV19	-	TRBJ2-1	CASRLEGLGSDEQFF	TGTGCCAGTAGATTGGAGGGACTAGGGAGTGATGAGCAGTTCTTC
-	13	TRBV7-9	-	TRBJ2-3	CASSLAPGDTQYF	TGTGCCAGCAGCTTAGCCCCGGGGGATACGCAGTATTTT
-	15	TRBV7-9	few	TRBJ2-2	CASSSGGGVGGELFF	TGTGCCAGCAGCTCGGGCGGAGGGGTCGGCGGGGAGCTGTTTTTT
-	13	TRBV6-5	-	TRBJ1-1	CASSRWLDTEAFF	TGTGCCAGCAGTCGGTGGCTGGACACTGAAGCTTTCTTT
TRBD2	13	TRBV3-1/TRBV3-2	-	TRBJ2-7	CASAQAGTYEQYF	TGTGCCAGCGCTCAAGCGGGGACCTACGAGCAGTACTTC
-	14	TRBV18	-	TRBJ1-2	CASSPLGTNYGYTF	TGTGCCAGCTCACCATTGGGGACAAACTATGGCTACACCTTC
-	14	TRBV7-9	-	TRBJ2-7	CASSFKQGNSEQYF	TGTGCCAGCAGCTTTAAACAGGGCAATTCCGAGCAGTACTTC
-	15	TRBV5-4	-	TRBJ1-2	CASSLDGSTNYGYTF	TGTGCCAGCAGCTTGGACGGCAGTACTAACTATGGCTACACCTTC
-	12	TRBV5-1	-	TRBJ1-1	CASSLAENEAFF	TGCGCCAGCAGCTTGGCGGAAAATGAAGCTTTCTTT
-	14	TRBV10-1	-	TRBJ2-3	CASSERGWTDTQYF	TGCGCCAGCAGTGAACGGGGTTGGACAGATACGCAGTATTTT
TRBD1	17	TRBV25-1	-	TRBJ1-2	CASSERTGSKGSYGYTF	TGTGCCAGCAGTGAACGGACAGGGTCGAAAGGGAGCTATGGCTACACCTTC
-	10	TRBV12-3/TRBV12-4	-	TRBJ1-2	CASSFGGYTF	TGTGCCAGCAGTTTTGGGGGCTACACCTTC
-	15	TRBV7-2	-	TRBJ1-1	CASSPRSRLNTEAFF	TGTGCCAGCAGCCCCCGTAGCCGTCTAAACACTGAAGCTTTCTTT
-	15	TRBV4-2	-	TRBJ1-2	CASSHLQGLSYGYTF	TGTGCCAGCAGCCACCTACAGGGACTATCCTATGGCTACACCTTC